This passage covers 31 T cell receptor beta chains from one sample sequenced in a study of blood T cell repertoires in COVID-19. Profiled with immunoSEQ multiplex PCR; TCRdb holds only in-frame clones, not every one. This table has some 160,000 clones, more than 75% appearing once. The sequenced material came from peripheral blood. The origin of the receptors is a man in his fifties who had recovered from COVID-19.

The chain couples TRBV5-4 to TRBJ1-2; 7 bases agree with TRBD1. The germline V gene has CDR1 SGHNT and CDR2 YYREEE (reference sequence). This CDR3 is 13 amino acids long. V shed 0 bases, J shed 4 bases, and the junction held 0 bases outside the gene matches. The CDR3 coding sequence is TGTGCCAGCAGCTTGGGGGACAGCTATGGCTACACCTTC. Its protein product is CASSLGDSYGYTF.

The chain combines TRBV12-3 or TRBV12-4 with TRBJ2-7; 7 nucleotides line up with TRBD2. The CDR3 covers 13 residues. J gave up 3 bases and V 4 bases, and 3 bases lay outside the gene matches. CDR3 loop: CASSWGGNYEQYF. The CDR3 DNA follows: TGTGCCAGCAGTTGGGGGGGGAACTACGAGCAGTACTTC.

The V and J genes are TRBV19 and TRBJ1-2; D gene ambiguous. This CDR3 has 16 amino acids. The V and J ends lost 4 bases and 8 bases respectively, with 23 bases between them. Germline V gene lookup returns CDR1 LNHDA and CDR2 SQIVND (reference sequence). The CDR3 DNA follows: TGTGCCAGTAGTACTACTCGGAATTCAATTACTATGGGCTACACCTTC. This codes for CASSTTRNSITMGYTF.

The chain couples TRBV5-4 to TRBJ2-5; 8 bases are shared with TRBD2. J lost 5 bases, V lost 0 bases, and 9 bases had no gene match. The CDR3 is 16 residues long. Germline CDR1 SGHNT, CDR2 YYREEE (reference sequence). The CDR3 loop is CASSLATGGPSETQYF. For the CDR3, the DNA is TGTGCCAGCAGCTTGGCCACGGGGGGGCCGTCGGAGACCCAGTACTTC.

This chain joins TRBV10-3 and TRBJ1-4; the match to TRBD1 covers 7 bases. Germline lookup yields CDR1 ENHRY and CDR2 SYGVKD. The V gene end was trimmed by 3 bases and the J gene end by 8 bases; junction bases not matched to a gene: 9. This CDR3 has 15 amino acids. The CDR3: CAISERGGHQEKLFF. DNA for the CDR3: TGTGCCATCAGTGAAAGAGGGGGCCATCAAGAAAAACTGTTTTTT.

This chain joins TRBV28 and TRBJ2-7, with a weak D call TRBD2 (7 bases). V was pared by 6 bases and J by 7 bases, with 16 bases between. The length of the CDR3 is 13 residues. Germline-derived CDR1 and CDR2 are MDHEN and SYDVKM. The CDR3 sequence is CASSPRRGGEQYF. The CDR3 bases are TGTGCCAGCAGCCCCCGGAGGGGGGGAGAGCAGTACTTC.

As DNA, the CDR3 is TGCGCCAGCAGCGGGGCGGGAGCGGGCACCGGGGAGCTGTTTTTT. Translated: CASSGAGAGTGELFF. V usage is TRBV5-1 and J usage is TRBJ2-2; 7 nucleotides match TRBD2. Germline trimming cut 4 bases from V and 4 bases from J; bases unmatched to any gene: 7. CDR1 is SGHRS and CDR2 is YFSETQ in the germline V gene. This CDR3 contains 15 residues.

This chain links TRBV19 with TRBJ2-6; no clear D. The germline CDR1 and CDR2 sequences are LNHDA and SQIVND (reference sequence). V was clipped by 4 bases and J by 2 bases, with 9 bases between them. The CDR3 totals 15 residues. The CDR3, as DNA: TGTGCCAGTAGTACCTGCAGGCCTGGGGCCAACGTCCTGACTTTC. Protein product: CASSTCRPGANVLTF.

This clone was observed a handful of times. V is TRBV19 and J is TRBJ1-3; 7 bases are shared with TRBD1. Germline values: CDR1 LNHDA, CDR2 SQIVND (reference sequence). The CDR3 covers 15 residues. V lost 7 bases, J lost 4 bases, and 10 bases stayed unmatched. CDR3 in amino acids: CASTETGIGGNTIYF. As DNA, the CDR3 is TGTGCCAGTACCGAGACAGGGATAGGAGGAAACACCATATATTTT.

The V call is TRBV29-1, the J call TRBJ2-4; 9 bases match TRBD1. CDR1 and CDR2 from the germline V gene are SQVTM and ANQGSEA. The CDR3 is 15 amino acids. V shed 7 bases, J shed 1 base, and the junction held 8 bases outside the gene matches. The CDR3 loop is CSGGQGMGAKNIQYF. CDR3 DNA sequence: TGCAGCGGAGGACAGGGGATGGGGGCCAAAAACATTCAGTACTTC.

In nucleotides, the CDR3 is TGTGCCAGCATTAATCCGCCGGGATCCGAGCAGTACTTC. Protein: CASINPPGSEQYF. The chain has TRBV6-5 and TRBJ2-7; TRBD2 is a possible D gene (5 bases). This CDR3 region has 13 residues. CDR1 MNHEY and CDR2 SVGAGI come from the germline V gene. V was cut by 7 bases and J by 6 bases, with 16 bases left in between.

This clone was counted a few times. The genes are TRBV6-5 and TRBJ2-1; a weak D match, TRBD2 (6 bases). Trimming pared 3 bases from V and 4 bases from J, leaving 13 bases between. CDR3 length equals 15 residues. Germline assignment: CDR1 MNHEY and CDR2 SVGAGI. This CDR3 is CASSYREQGYNEQFF. For the CDR3, the DNA is TGTGCCAGCAGTTATCGGGAGCAAGGGTACAATGAGCAGTTCTTC.

This chain joins TRBV19 and TRBJ2-6, with unresolved D. V was clipped by 4 bases and J by 0 bases, with 4 bases between them. Germline V gene sequence: CDR1 LNHDA, CDR2 SQIVND (reference sequence). There are 14 residues in the CDR3. The CDR3 region is CASSSSSGANVLTF. CDR3 coding DNA: TGTGCCAGTAGTAGTAGCTCTGGGGCCAACGTCCTGACTTTC.

V and J are TRBV6-5 and TRBJ1-5, with TRBD1 identical over 7 bases. The CDR3 has 13 residues. Germline loops: CDR1 MNHEY, CDR2 SVGAGI. Germline trimming cut 4 bases from V and 6 bases from J; bases unmatched to any gene: 3. The CDR3 nucleotides read TGTGCCAGCAGTTTCCAGGGGGGTCAGCCCCAGCATTTT. Translating gives CASSFQGGQPQHF.

The chain recombines TRBV10-3 with TRBJ2-7, with 8 nucleotides matching TRBD1. The length of the CDR3 is 15 residues. V was clipped by 6 bases and J by 0 bases; unmatched bases: 7. CDR1 is ENHRY and CDR2 is SYGVKD in the germline V gene. For the CDR3, the DNA is TGTGCCATCAGGGGTTCCGGGACAGGCTCCTACGAGCAGTACTTC. It encodes CAIRGSGTGSYEQYF.

V usage is TRBV13 and J usage is TRBJ2-5; TRBD1 aligns across 7 bases. Germline V gene lookup returns CDR1 PRHDT and CDR2 FYEKMQ (reference sequence). The trim removed 4 bases at V and 3 bases at J, leaving 5 bases unmatched. The CDR3 totals 14 residues. In DNA, the CDR3 is TGTGCCAGCAGCTATACCGGGACAGAAGAGACCCAGTACTTC. As protein: CASSYTGTEETQYF.

The rearrangement uses TRBV3-1 (or the pseudogene TRBV3-2) and TRBJ2-7; D is uncertain. V shed 2 bases and J shed 4 bases, with 6 bases lying between them. The CDR3 has 12 amino acids. Looked up from germline, CDR1 is LGHDT and CDR2 is YNNKEL (reference sequence). CDR3 sequence (DNA): TGTGCCAGCAGCCAAACCCAGTACGAGCAGTACTTC. It specifies CASSQTQYEQYF.

The chain employs TRBV20-1 and TRBJ2-1; 9 positions agree with TRBD2. Looked up from germline, CDR1 is DFQATT and CDR2 is SNEGSKA (reference sequence). Losses at the gene ends were 3 bases for V and 4 bases for J; bases not matched to a gene: 4. The CDR3 runs 14 residues. The CDR3 is CSASPTSGYNEQFF. CDR3 in DNA: TGCAGTGCTAGTCCAACTAGCGGGTACAATGAGCAGTTCTTC.

V gene TRBV11-3 combines with J gene TRBJ1-3, with 9 bases identical to TRBD1. Germline loops: CDR1 SGHNT, CDR2 YENEEA. This CDR3 comprises 16 residues. The V gene end was trimmed by 9 bases and the J gene end by 4 bases; junction bases not matched to a gene: 13. CDR3 DNA: TGTGCCAGTCGACAAAGGGACAGGGCGGGCGGAAACACCATATATTTT. As protein: CASRQRDRAGGNTIYF.

The chain has TRBV6-2 or TRBV6-3 and TRBJ1-5; perhaps TRBD1 as D (5 bases). V lost 4 bases and J 8 bases, leaving 18 bases between the germline ends. The CDR3 extends over 15 amino acids. Germline V CDR1 and CDR2: MNHEY, SVGEGT. The CDR3 nucleotides read TGTGCCAGCAGTTCCTACGGACGGTGGGGGGAGCCCCAGCATTTT. Encoded protein: CASSSYGRWGEPQHF.

This chain joins TRBV30 and TRBJ2-3; D uncertain. There are 14 residues in the CDR3. Germline assignment: CDR1 GTSNPN and CDR2 SVGIG (reference sequence). The V end lost 2 bases, the J end lost 14 bases, and 23 bases lay between the germline ends. The CDR3 here is CAWSSTLAAVIRYF. The CDR3 bases are TGTGCCTGGAGTAGCACCCTGGCGGCAGTAATTCGGTATTTT. Full variable domain (remainder filled in from reference TRBV30 and TRBJ2-3): SQTIHQWPATLVQPVGSPLSLECTVEGTSNPNLYWYRQAAGRGLQLLFYSVGIGQISSEVPQNLSASRPQDRQFILSSKKLLLSDSGFYLCAWSSTLAAVIRYFGPGTRLTVL.

This rearrangement joins TRBV6-5 to TRBJ2-7; D may be TRBD1 (6 bases). The CDR3 is made up of 13 amino acids. V shed 4 bases and J shed 6 bases, with 13 bases lying between them. Looked up from germline, CDR1 is MNHEY and CDR2 is SVGAGI. CDR3 residues: CASSWDDRSEQYF. The CDR3 coding sequence is TGTGCCAGCAGTTGGGACGACAGGAGCGAGCAGTACTTC.

The rearrangement uses TRBV6-5 and TRBJ2-5; D not resolved. V shed 2 bases and J shed 5 bases, with 9 bases lying between them. Germline CDR1 reads MNHEY; CDR2 reads SVGAGI. The CDR3 runs to 13 residues. CDR3 residues: CASSYRVLETQYF. Here the CDR3 DNA reads TGTGCCAGCAGTTACCGGGTTCTGGAGACCCAGTACTTC.

The chain's CDR3 is CASSPRTGSTGELFF. In DNA form, the CDR3 reads TGTGCCAGCAGTCCCCGGACAGGGAGCACCGGGGAGCTGTTTTTT. The rearrangement uses TRBV27 and TRBJ2-2; TRBD1 agrees at 8 bases. Germline CDR1 reads MNHEY; CDR2 reads SMNVEV (reference sequence). V lost 5 bases, J lost 4 bases, and 6 bases stayed unmatched. This CDR3 region has 15 residues.

V gene TRBV29-1 combines with J gene TRBJ2-6; D is ambiguous. The V gene's germline CDR1 is SQVTM and CDR2 ANQGSEA. With 7 bases removed from V and 0 bases from J, the gap between germline ends came to 10 bases. The CDR3 sequence is 14 residues long. DNA of the CDR3: TGCAGCGCGCTTAGCCTCTCTGGGGCCAACGTCCTGACTTTC. Translating gives CSALSLSGANVLTF.

The table lists this clone with a few counts. The chain couples TRBV5-4 to TRBJ1-3; 7 bases map to TRBD1. The CDR3 has 14 residues. Germline V gene sequence: CDR1 SGHNT, CDR2 YYREEE (reference sequence). Losses at the gene ends were 4 bases for V and 9 bases for J; bases not matched to a gene: 10. The CDR3 spells CASSLGQSRGTIYF. Written as DNA, the CDR3 is TGTGCCAGCAGCCTGGGACAGTCGCGGGGCACCATATATTTT.

This rearrangement joins TRBV6-1 to TRBJ2-5, with D possibly TRBD1 on 8 matching bases. V was cut by 1 base and J by 2 bases, with 11 bases left in between. Germline V lookup: CDR1 MNHNS, CDR2 SASEGT. The CDR3 covers 15 residues. CDR3 DNA: TGTGCCAGCAGTGAAGACAGGGGGGGGCAAGAGACCCAGTACTTC. It specifies CASSEDRGGQETQYF.

The chain links TRBV28 to TRBJ1-2, with 8 bases aligning to TRBD1. This CDR3 spans 15 amino acids. Losses at the gene ends were 3 bases for V and 8 bases for J; bases not matched to a gene: 11. From germline, CDR1 is MDHEN and CDR2 SYDVKM. DNA of the CDR3: TGTGCCAGCAGTTTGGAGTCCGGGACAGGTGGCGGCTACACCTTC. This sequence encodes CASSLESGTGGGYTF.

The chain combines TRBV12-3 or TRBV12-4 with TRBJ1-1; possibly TRBD1 for D (5 bases). CDR3 length: 12 residues. V was trimmed by 5 bases and J by 5 bases, leaving 9 bases between them. The CDR3 region has the DNA TGTGCCAGCAGTGTTAGGGGAACTGAAGCTTTCTTT. Protein sequence: CASSVRGTEAFF.

The V and J genes are TRBV4-2 and TRBJ2-7; D is possibly TRBD2 (7 bases). Looked up from germline, CDR1 is LGHNA and CDR2 is YNFKEQ. V lost 0 bases and J 4 bases, leaving 13 bases between the germline ends. The CDR3 loop spans 15 amino acids. DNA for the CDR3: TGTGCCAGCAGCCAAGACGGCGGGGGCGGTTACGAGCAGTACTTC. Amino acids: CASSQDGGGGYEQYF.

This rearrangement joins TRBV10-3 to TRBJ2-7; 7 nucleotides line up with TRBD1. The V gene's germline CDR1 is ENHRY and CDR2 SYGVKD. Losses at the gene ends were 6 bases for V and 6 bases for J; bases not matched to a gene: 11. CDR3 length equals 14 residues. CDR3 DNA sequence: TGTGCCATCAGCAGGACAGGACCGAATCCCGAGCAGTACTTC. Its translation is CAISRTGPNPEQYF.